This T cell receptor beta chain was recovered during a study of cytomegalovirus exposure and HLA in healthy donors. 13 Jbeta primers and 60 Vbeta primers were used for the PCR. Sequencing used immunoSEQ multiplex PCR; TCRdb keeps in-frame clones, though not all of them. The sample gives approximately 37,000 clones, roughly 82% of which show up once; roughly a tenth is in the top ten. Study results and limitations: More clonal expansion characterized HLA-associated TCR beta chains than equally common others in a later analysis. TCR beta chains numbering some 160 were designated cytomegalovirus-associated.

Per the germline V gene, CDR1 is MNHEY and CDR2 is SVGAGI. The CDR3 length is 12 residues. V was cut by 6 bases and J by 2 bases, with 5 bases left in between. This clone was counted only a few times. The antigen is not known. The chain combines TRBV6-5 with TRBJ1-3; D remains unclear. This clonotype was obtained from a woman under 30 in good health and CMV-seropositive. Sequencing used PBMCs. In DNA form, the CDR3 reads TGTGCCAGCAGCGGTACTGGAAACACCATATATTTT. This translates into CASSGTGNTIYF.